These 19 T cell receptor beta chains share one sample of origin, sequenced in a study of neurological immune-mediated disorders. TCRdb redid the calling of the 5' RACE reads with MiXCR, one entry per CDR3 protein. The table shows some 60,000 distinct CDR3 sequences, with roughly 3.2% occurring only once. Sequences were obtained from PBMCs. The receptors were gathered from a woman aged 25 to 39 with multiple sclerosis.

This clonotype was detected a few times. Germline and junction disagree at one end, which may indicate a read error. The V and J genes are TRBV20-1 and TRBJ1-5; TRBD1 matches at 7 bases. Germline lookup yields CDR1 DFQATT and CDR2 SNEGSKA (reference sequence). The CDR3 has 13 residues. The CDR3 region is CSVVQGSNQPQNF. In DNA form, the CDR3 reads TGCAGTGTTGTACAGGGGAGCAATCAGCCCCAGAATTTT.

This clonotype was seen many times. This chain links TRBV12-3 or TRBV12-4 with TRBJ1-2, with D unresolved. V shed 2 bases and J shed 13 bases, with 17 bases lying between them. CDR3 length: 13 residues. CDR3 sequence (DNA): TGTGCCAGCAGTTTATCATCGCCCGGCGGAGGCACCTTC. Translated: CASSLSSPGGGTF.

This clonotype has at least ten counts. The gene calls are TRBV12-3 or TRBV12-4 and TRBJ1-2; possible D gene TRBD1, 6 bases. Trimming removed 2 bases from V and 8 bases from J, with 12 bases in between. This CDR3 is 13 amino acids long. CDR3 sequence reads: CASSLWGARGYTF. The CDR3 bases are TGTGCCAGCAGTTTATGGGGGGCGCGAGGCTACACCTTC.

This clonotype was detected ten times or more. The chain couples TRBV5-1 to TRBJ2-7, with TRBD1 matching over 7 bases. Looked up from germline, CDR1 is SGHRS and CDR2 is YFSETQ. The CDR3 contains 15 residues. The junction had 5 bases not matched to a gene; V was cut back by 0 bases and J by 2 bases. The CDR3 DNA reads as TGCGCCAGCAGCTTGGTTAAGGGGGCAACCTACGAGCAGTACTTC. Its translation is CASSLVKGATYEQYF.

This clonotype appeared many times. The chain joins TRBV4-1 to TRBJ2-7, with D tentatively TRBD2 (5 bases). The germline V gene has CDR1 MGHRA and CDR2 YSYEKL. This CDR3 has 13 amino acids. The ends were cut back, 6 bases at V and 3 bases at J, with 12 bases in the middle. CDR3 loop: CASRQTGNYEQYF. The CDR3 DNA sequence: TGCGCCAGCAGACAGACCGGGAACTACGAGCAGTACTTC.

There are many counts of this clonotype. The J gene is TRBJ2-7, the V gene TRBV4-2; 7 bases match TRBD1. Germline V lookup: CDR1 LGHNA, CDR2 YNFKEQ. CDR3 length: 16 residues. J gave up 1 base and V 0 bases, and 6 bases lay outside the gene matches. Here the CDR3 DNA reads TGTGCCAGCAGCCAAGATCAGGACAGGACTTCCTACGAGCAGTACTTC. Protein product: CASSQDQDRTSYEQYF.

This clonotype was observed at least ten times. This chain connects TRBV10-2 to TRBJ2-1; 8 bases line up with TRBD2. CDR1 is WSHSY, CDR2 SAAADI, per germline. V lost 6 bases to trimming and J lost 4 bases; unmatched junction nucleotides: 5. This CDR3 region has 14 residues. Here the CDR3 DNA reads TGCGCCAGCAGAACCGGGACTAGTTACAATGAGCAGTTCTTC. Residues: CASRTGTSYNEQFF.

This clonotype was counted at least ten times. The germline gene is not matched at one end of the junction; a read error may be the cause. This sequence joins TRBV7-3 and TRBJ2-3; D assignment may be TRBD1 or TRBD2 (6 bases each). This CDR3 contains 14 residues. Germline V gene data show CDR1 as SGHTA and CDR2 as FQGTGA. CDR3 region: CASSPKGGTDTQYF. The CDR3 nucleotides read TGTGCCAGCAGCCCAAAGGGGGGCACGGATACGCAGTATTTT.

This clonotype was observed a handful of times. The chain uses TRBV5-1 and TRBJ1-2; D is possibly TRBD1 (5 bases). Trimming removed 2 bases from V and 1 base from J, with 12 bases in between. The CDR3 totals 15 residues. Per the germline V gene, CDR1 is SGHRS and CDR2 is YFSETQ. CDR3 sequence reads: CASSFTGDINYGYTF. As DNA, the CDR3 is TGCGCCAGCAGCTTCACGGGGGATATTAACTATGGCTACACCTTC.

This clonotype was seen ten or more times. J is TRBJ1-3 and V is TRBV20-1; D call uncertain. Germline V gene sequence: CDR1 DFQATT, CDR2 SNEGSKA (reference sequence). Between the trimmed V and J ends, which lost 6 bases and 2 bases, there was a span of 17 bases. This CDR3 comprises 15 residues. The CDR3 here is CSANAHRGAGNTIYF. The CDR3 region has the DNA TGCAGTGCCAACGCCCATCGCGGGGCTGGAAACACCATATATTTT.

This clonotype was seen ten or more times. This sequence joins TRBV10-3 and TRBJ2-5; possible D gene TRBD1, 6 bases. The germline V gene encodes CDR1 ENHRY and CDR2 SYGVKD. There are 15 residues in the CDR3. V was cut by 0 bases and J by 4 bases, with 12 bases left in between. The CDR3 protein is CAISESPGVGETQYF. The DNA for the CDR3 is TGTGCCATCAGTGAGTCGCCAGGGGTCGGAGAGACCCAGTACTTC.

This clonotype has a count of ten or more. J is TRBJ2-3 and V is TRBV6-6; D is uncertain. This CDR3 has 12 amino acids. V was pared by 2 bases and J by 8 bases, with 8 bases between. Germline CDR1 and CDR2: MNHNY and SVGAGI (reference sequence). In DNA form, the CDR3 reads TGTGCCAGCAGTTACCGCATTCTTACGCAGTATTTT. Translation gives CASSYRILTQYF.

This clonotype occurred many times. This sequence joins TRBV20-1 and TRBJ2-5; D is perhaps TRBD2 (5 bases). Germline V gene sequence: CDR1 DFQATT, CDR2 SNEGSKA (reference sequence). This CDR3 has 15 amino acids. Trimming cost V 1 base and J 6 bases, with 18 bases left between them. The CDR3 spells CSARVGSSGTKTQYF. CDR3 nucleotide sequence: TGCAGTGCTAGAGTCGGTTCGAGCGGTACGAAGACCCAGTACTTC.

At least ten counts were recorded for this clonotype. The chain carries TRBV10-3 and TRBJ1-1; D not resolved. CDR3 length: 16 residues. V was shortened by 11 bases and J by 4 bases, with 26 bases between the two germline ends. CDR1 ENHRY and CDR2 SYGVKD come from the germline V gene. Here the CDR3 DNA reads TGTGCCGCGCGCGCAGCGCCCCCAAGTTCGGGCACTGAAGCTTTCTTT. Protein sequence: CAARAAPPSSGTEAFF.

This clonotype was seen at least ten times. One end of the junction does not line up with germline, which may come from a read error. The chain combines TRBV20-1 with TRBJ2-7; 8 bases line up with TRBD2. Germline CDR1 reads DFQATT; CDR2 reads SNEGSKA (reference sequence). The CDR3 consists of 15 residues. The CDR3 loop reads CSAGESGGSSYEQYF. The CDR3 DNA sequence: TGCAGTGCTGGAGAAAGCGGGGGTAGCTCCTACGAGCAGTACTTC.

This clonotype occurred many times. This chain uses TRBV27 with TRBJ2-1; the D gene is possibly TRBD2 (6 bases). CDR1 MNHEY and CDR2 SMNVEV come from the germline V gene (reference sequence). V was clipped by 1 base and J by 4 bases, with 11 bases between them. CDR3 length: 15 residues. The CDR3 DNA is TGTGCCAGCAGTTTATGGGGTGGGGGGTACAATGAGCAGTTCTTC. This codes for CASSLWGGGYNEQFF.

This clonotype came up many times. The rearrangement joins TRBV5-6 to TRBJ2-2; D uncertain. Deletions cut 2 bases from V and 6 bases from J, with 11 bases between. Germline-derived CDR1 and CDR2 are SGHDT and YYEEEE. The CDR3 has 14 residues. CDR3 region: CASSLGPGAGELFF. DNA of the CDR3: TGTGCCAGCAGCTTAGGACCGGGCGCCGGGGAGCTGTTTTTT.

This clonotype was recorded at least ten times. This chain uses TRBV3-1 with TRBJ2-1, with D possibly matching TRBD2 (6 bases). The CDR3 extends over 14 amino acids. Germline V gives CDR1 LGHDT, CDR2 YNNKEL (reference sequence). V lost 1 base and J lost 11, with 15 bases in between. The CDR3 loop reads CASSQVNKGTQQFF. The CDR3 region has the DNA TGTGCCAGCAGCCAAGTGAACAAGGGGACTCAGCAGTTCTTC.

The chain recombines TRBV7-6 with TRBJ2-2; perhaps TRBD1 as D (5 bases). Germline V gene data show CDR1 as SGHVS and CDR2 as FNYEAQ. This CDR3 has 16 residues. The V end lost 7 bases, the J end lost 0 bases, and 15 bases lay between the germline ends. CDR3 sequence reads: CASMDKSLANTGELFF. In DNA form, the CDR3 reads TGTGCCAGCATGGACAAATCACTTGCGAACACCGGGGAGCTGTTTTTT. The entire variable domain, with the rest obtained from reference TRBV7-6 and TRBJ2-2, is as follows: GAGVSQSPRYKVTKRGQDVALRCDPISGHVSLYWYRQALGQGPEFLTYFNYEAQQDKSGLPNDRFSAERPEGSISTLTIQRTEQRDSAMYRCASMDKSLANTGELFFGEGSRLTVL.